This paragraph covers one T cell receptor (beta chain) sequence. This entry comes from a study of neurological immune-mediated disorders. The V and J ends lost 4 bases and 7 bases respectively, with 20 bases between them. The CDR3 extends over 16 amino acids. MiXCR, applied by TCRdb to the 5' RACE reads, yields one record per CDR3 protein. Here the sample spans roughly 80,000 distinct CDR3 sequences, about 15% being singletons. The sample comprised PBMCs. This clonotype originated in a woman in her thirties or forties in good health. This chain uses TRBV12-3 or TRBV12-4 with TRBJ2-1, with a possible D match to TRBD1 (6 bases). This CDR3 is CASSSPGHLVGNEQFF. CDR3 nucleotides: TGTGCCAGCAGTTCGCCGGGACATCTGGTGGGGAATGAGCAGTTCTTC.